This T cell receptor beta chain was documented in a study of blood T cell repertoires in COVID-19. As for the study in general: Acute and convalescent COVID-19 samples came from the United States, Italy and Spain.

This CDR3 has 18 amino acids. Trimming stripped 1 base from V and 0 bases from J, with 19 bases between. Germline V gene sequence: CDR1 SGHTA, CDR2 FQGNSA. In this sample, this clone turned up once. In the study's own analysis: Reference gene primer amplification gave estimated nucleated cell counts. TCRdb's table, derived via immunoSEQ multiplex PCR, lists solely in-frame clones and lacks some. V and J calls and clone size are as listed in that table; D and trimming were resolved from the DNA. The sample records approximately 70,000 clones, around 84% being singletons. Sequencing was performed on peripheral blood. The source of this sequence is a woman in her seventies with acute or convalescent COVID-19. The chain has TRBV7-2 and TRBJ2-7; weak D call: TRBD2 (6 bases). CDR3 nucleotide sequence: TGTGCCAGCAGCTTAGTGGCTAGCGCCGGCACGATCTCCTACGAGCAGTACTTC. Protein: CASSLVASAGTISYEQYF.